Listed here are 18 T cell receptor beta chains from one sample, sequenced in a study of radiation and T cells in renal cell carcinoma. Produced via immunoSEQ multiplex PCR; TCRdb's table is partial and in-frame only. The table has about 77,000 clones, 75% to 90% seen once; the top ten hold about 2.5%. The time point denotes: blood 4 weeks post-SBRT, at nephrectomy. Described treatment: 15 Gy SBRT to primary tumor, nephrectomy 4 weeks later. The sample was blood, taken from a patient whose treatment included radiotherapy and nephrectomy. These receptors all stem from a woman in her sixties or seventies with renal cell carcinoma.

V is TRBV12-5 and J is TRBJ2-5, with a possible D match to TRBD2 (6 bases). The CDR3 runs 14 residues. V lost 3 bases, J lost 2 bases, and 10 bases lay in between. The germline gives CDR1 LGHNT, CDR2 FRNRAP. CDR3: CASGFGGEQETQYF. The CDR3 nucleotides are TGTGCTAGTGGTTTCGGCGGGGAACAAGAGACCCAGTACTTC.

The rearrangement uses TRBV18 and TRBJ1-6; TRBD1 matches at 10 bases. From germline, CDR1 is KGHSH and CDR2 LQKENI. The CDR3 contains 15 residues. The junction had 10 bases not matched to a gene; V was cut back by 4 bases and J by 13 bases. CDR3 sequence reads: CASSRGGTGVRPLHF. For the CDR3, the DNA is TGTGCCAGCTCACGGGGGGGGACAGGGGTTCGCCCCCTCCACTTT.

The V gene is TRBV4-3, the J gene TRBJ1-3; no clear D. Trimming removed 1 base from V and 3 bases from J, with 10 bases in between. This CDR3 spans 15 amino acids. Germline lookup yields CDR1 LGHNA and CDR2 YSLEER. CDR3 loop: CASSQVLGYGNTIYF. The CDR3 DNA is TGCGCCAGCAGCCAAGTGCTAGGGTATGGAAACACCATATATTTT.

The V gene is TRBV18, the J gene TRBJ1-2; 7 bases map to TRBD1. V lost 3 bases and J lost 5; bases outside the gene matches: 6. The CDR3 covers 14 residues. The V gene's germline CDR1 is KGHSH and CDR2 LQKENI. This chain's CDR3 is CASSPSGQEYGYTF. CDR3 DNA sequence: TGTGCCAGCTCACCCAGCGGACAGGAGTATGGCTACACCTTC.

This chain uses TRBV9 with TRBJ2-7, with 7 nucleotides matching TRBD1. Unmatched junction bases numbered 11, after V lost 4 bases and J lost 4 bases. CDR1 is SGDLS, CDR2 YYNGEE, per germline. The CDR3 runs to 15 residues. CDR3 amino acids: CASSPEQGRTYEQYF. CDR3 nucleotides: TGTGCCAGCAGCCCCGAACAGGGGAGAACGTACGAGCAGTACTTC.

The rearrangement joins TRBV6-1 to TRBJ1-1, with D uncertain. CDR3 length equals 15 residues. The V end lost 10 bases, the J end lost 0 bases, and 18 bases lay between the germline ends. CDR1 and CDR2 (germline): MNHNS, SASEGT. CDR3 DNA sequence: TGTGCCATCCGGACGCAGCTAGAATTGAACACTGAAGCTTTCTTT. It codes for CAIRTQLELNTEAFF.

This clone occurred a few times. J is TRBJ2-3 and V is TRBV11-3, with a possible D match to TRBD1 (7 bases). The CDR3 contains 14 residues. V was trimmed by 7 bases and J by 3 bases, leaving 14 bases between them. Germline V CDR1 and CDR2: SGHNT, YENEEA. The CDR3 reads CASNQGGRTDTQYF. CDR3 nucleotides: TGTGCCAGCAACCAGGGGGGAAGGACAGATACGCAGTATTTT.

This clone has a single count. V gene TRBV4-2 combines with J gene TRBJ2-5; TRBD2 matches at 9 bases. The CDR3 sequence is 15 residues long. Unmatched junction bases numbered 10, after V lost 9 bases and J lost 2 bases. CDR1 and CDR2 (germline): LGHNA, YNFKEQ. As DNA, the CDR3 is TGTGCCAGTGGGGGAAGCGGGGGGCCTCAAGAGACCCAGTACTTC. The encoded protein is CASGGSGGPQETQYF.

There are a few counts of this clone. This chain connects TRBV19 to TRBJ2-2; D is possibly TRBD1 (6 bases). This CDR3 spans 17 amino acids. CDR1 LNHDA and CDR2 SQIVND come from the germline V gene (reference sequence). Trimming cost V 4 bases and J 0 bases, with 15 bases left between them. CDR3: CASSTGQVTANTGELFF. In DNA form, the CDR3 reads TGTGCCAGTAGTACGGGACAAGTCACCGCGAACACCGGGGAGCTGTTTTTT.

The J gene is TRBJ2-3, the V gene TRBV27; D is possibly TRBD2 (5 bases). This CDR3 is 15 amino acids long. Trimming cost V 6 bases and J 3 bases, with 16 bases left between them. The germline V gene has CDR1 MNHEY and CDR2 SMNVEV (reference sequence). Here the CDR3 reads CASRGWTGRTDTQYF. CDR3 nucleotides: TGTGCCAGCAGGGGATGGACTGGAAGAACAGATACGCAGTATTTT.

This clone appeared a single time. The rearrangement joins TRBV9 to TRBJ2-5; 8 bases are shared with TRBD2. The CDR3 is 15 amino acids. Per germline, CDR1 SGDLS and CDR2 YYNGEE. Unmatched junction bases numbered 2, after V lost 0 bases and J lost 1 base. The CDR3 protein is CASSVAGGPQETQYF. CDR3 DNA sequence: TGTGCCAGCAGCGTAGCGGGAGGGCCCCAAGAGACCCAGTACTTC.

J is TRBJ1-3 and V is TRBV7-2, with 8 bases that match TRBD1. This CDR3 comprises 17 residues. CDR1 is SGHTA and CDR2 is FQGNSA in the germline V gene. The V and J ends lost 5 bases and 4 bases, in that order; junction bases with no gene match: 13. CDR3 in DNA: TGTGCCAGCAGCCCTCGGACAGGGAGAAGTTCCGGAAACACCATATATTTT. Its protein is CASSPRTGRSSGNTIYF.

This rearrangement joins TRBV29-1 to TRBJ1-5; D possibly corresponds to TRBD1 (6 bases). Trimming took off 4 bases at V and 3 bases at J, with 10 bases between the two ends. Germline V lookup: CDR1 SQVTM, CDR2 ANQGSEA. The CDR3 is 13 residues long. CDR3 coding DNA: TGCAGCGTTGTGACAGGTTACAATCAGCCCCAGCATTTT. Protein sequence: CSVVTGYNQPQHF. Supplemented by reference TRBV29-1 and TRBJ1-5, the full variable domain reads SAVISQKPSRDICQRGTSLTIQCQVDSQVTMMFWYRQQPGQSLTLIATANQGSEATYESGFVIDKFPISRPNLTFSTLTVSNMSPEDSSIYLCSVVTGYNQPQHFGDGTRLSIL.

This sequence joins TRBV5-6 and TRBJ2-7; 15 bases are shared with TRBD2. Germline V gives CDR1 SGHDT, CDR2 YYEEEE. This CDR3 has 15 amino acids. J gave up 3 bases and V 4 bases, and 2 bases lay outside the gene matches. CDR3 region: CASSGGLAGGYEQYF. The CDR3, as DNA: TGTGCCAGCAGCGGGGGACTAGCGGGAGGCTACGAGCAGTACTTC.

This clone was counted a few times. The chain combines TRBV30 with TRBJ1-2; unclear D gene. This CDR3 is 12 amino acids long. Between the trimmed V and J ends, which lost 1 base and 4 bases, there was a span of 7 bases. The germline V gene has CDR1 GTSNPN and CDR2 SVGIG (reference sequence). CDR3 DNA sequence: TGTGCCTGGAGTGCCAACAGCTATGGCTACACCTTC. This sequence encodes CAWSANSYGYTF. Supplemented by reference TRBV30 and TRBJ1-2, the full variable domain reads SQTIHQWPATLVQPVGSPLSLECTVEGTSNPNLYWYRQAAGRGLQLLFYSVGIGQISSEVPQNLSASRPQDRQFILSSKKLLLSDSGFYLCAWSANSYGYTFGSGTRLTVV.

This clone was picked up a small number of times. CDR3 region: CASRLAGGPQNEQFF. The DNA for the CDR3 is TGTGCCAGTAGACTAGCGGGAGGGCCCCAGAATGAGCAGTTCTTC. The V call is TRBV19, the J call TRBJ2-1, with TRBD2 matching over 13 bases. CDR1 LNHDA and CDR2 SQIVND come from the germline V gene (reference sequence). This CDR3 contains 15 residues. V shed 6 bases and J 7 bases; nucleotides not matched to a gene: 6. The full variable domain, completed using reference TRBV19 and TRBJ2-1, is DGGITQSPKYLFRKEGQNVTLSCEQNLNHDAMYWYRQDPGQGLRLIYYSQIVNDFQKGDIAEGYSVSREKKESFPLTVTSAQKNPTAFYLCASRLAGGPQNEQFFGPGTRLTVL.

This chain joins TRBV5-4 and TRBJ2-2; D remains ambiguous. This CDR3 has 13 amino acids. Germline V gene data show CDR1 as SGHNT and CDR2 as YYREEE (reference sequence). Trimming left V 1 base short and J 6 bases short, with 7 bases between. CDR3 nucleotides: TGTGCCAGCAGCTTGTATGGGGCCGGGGAGCTGTTTTTT. It specifies CASSLYGAGELFF.

The chain combines TRBV13 with TRBJ1-5, with a weak D call TRBD1 (6 bases). The CDR3 spans 16 residues. Trimming cost V 2 bases and J 2 bases, with 13 bases left between them. Looked up from germline, CDR1 is PRHDT and CDR2 is FYEKMQ (reference sequence). The DNA for the CDR3 is TGTGCCAGCAGCTTATCGCGGGGGCTAGGCAATCAGCCCCAGCATTTT. This gives the protein CASSLSRGLGNQPQHF.